These 21 T cell receptor beta chains share one sample of origin, sequenced in a study of cytomegalovirus exposure and HLA in healthy donors. PCR used 60 Vbeta primers and 13 Jbeta primers. The assay was immunoSEQ multiplex PCR, and TCRdb's table has in-frame clones only and misses some. Counted here are 150,000 to 200,000 clones, 80% occurring once; the ten biggest clones make up around 5%. Sequences were obtained from PBMCs. These receptors originate from a man aged 30-40 years in good health and CMV-seronegative.

This chain joins TRBV6-5 and TRBJ2-7; possibly TRBD2 for D (6 bases). The CDR3 runs 13 residues. Germline V gives CDR1 MNHEY, CDR2 SVGAGI. The V and J ends lost 0 bases and 6 bases respectively, with 9 bases between them. CDR3 nucleotide sequence: TGTGCCAGCAGTTACTCGGAGGGGAGCGAGCAGTACTTC. It codes for CASSYSEGSEQYF.

The chain recombines TRBV7-8 with TRBJ2-1; a weak D match, TRBD2 (6 bases). From germline, CDR1 is SGHVS and CDR2 FQNEAQ. CDR3 size: 15 residues. V was shortened by 0 bases and J by 8 bases, with 14 bases between the two germline ends. The CDR3, as DNA: TGTGCCAGCAGCTTAGCGTGGGACTTCGCCGATGAGCAGTTCTTC. This encodes CASSLAWDFADEQFF.

This clone was found once. The chain employs TRBV6-1 and TRBJ2-1, with 7 bases fitting TRBD1. V was pared by 2 bases and J by 3 bases, with 4 bases of the junction left unmatched. Germline V gene lookup returns CDR1 MNHNS and CDR2 SASEGT. CDR3 length: 15 residues. CDR3 DNA: TGTGCCAGCAGTGAAAGAGCAGGGGGCTACAATGAGCAGTTCTTC. Its translation is CASSERAGGYNEQFF.

V is TRBV7-9 and J is TRBJ2-7, with 8 bases aligning to TRBD2. Germline CDR1 and CDR2: SEHNR and FQNEAQ (reference sequence). This CDR3 has 14 amino acids. With V trimmed by 5 bases and J by 0 bases, 3 bases remained unmatched. The CDR3 coding sequence is TGTGCCAGCAGCATTAGCGGGACCTCCTACGAGCAGTACTTC. It specifies CASSISGTSYEQYF.

The V call is TRBV2, the J call TRBJ1-5; TRBD1 matches 7 bases. CDR1 is SNHLY, CDR2 FYNNEI, per germline. V dropped 6 bases and J dropped 4; count of bases not matched to a gene: 6. The CDR3 has 14 residues. CDR3 sequence (DNA): TGTGCCAGCAGCGCCGAGACAGGGAATCAGCCCCAGCATTTT. Its protein is CASSAETGNQPQHF.

The gene calls are TRBV14 and TRBJ1-1; 8 bases agree with TRBD1. With 0 bases clipped from V and 5 bases from J, the junction kept 8 bases outside the gene matches. This CDR3 has 16 amino acids. Germline V gene data show CDR1 as SGHDN and CDR2 as FVKESK. Here the CDR3 DNA reads TGTGCCAGCAGCCAAGACTGGACAGGGAGGAGGACTGAAGCTTTCTTT. Translating gives CASSQDWTGRRTEAFF.

CDR3 region: CASSWGQQETQYF. CDR3 DNA: TGTGCCAGCAGCTGGGGACAGCAAGAGACCCAGTACTTC. The chain uses TRBV7-3 and TRBJ2-5; 7 nucleotides align to TRBD1. Germline assignment: CDR1 SGHTA and CDR2 FQGTGA. CDR3 size: 13 residues. The V gene end was trimmed by 4 bases and the J gene end by 2 bases; junction bases not matched to a gene: 1.

The chain uses TRBV4-2 and TRBJ1-6, with TRBD1 identical over 9 bases. Germline CDR1 and CDR2: LGHNA and YNFKEQ. The CDR3 totals 14 residues. V lost 6 bases and J lost 8; bases outside the gene matches: 5. CDR3 protein: CASSPDRGDSPLHF. CDR3 coding DNA: TGTGCCAGCAGTCCAGACAGGGGGGATTCACCCCTCCACTTT.

The rearrangement joins TRBV30 to TRBJ1-4; no reliable D call. CDR1 and CDR2 from the germline V gene are GTSNPN and SVGIG (reference sequence). The CDR3 sequence is 14 residues long. V was clipped by 0 bases and J by 5 bases, with 10 bases between them. CDR3 sequence reads: CAWSVIQTNEKLFF. Here the CDR3 DNA reads TGTGCCTGGAGTGTAATACAGACCAATGAAAAACTGTTTTTT.

V usage is TRBV30 and J usage is TRBJ2-3; TRBD1 aligns across 7 bases. Germline assignment: CDR1 GTSNPN and CDR2 SVGIG (reference sequence). There are 14 residues in the CDR3. V gave up 3 bases and J gave up 3 bases; unmatched junction bases: 6. The CDR3 DNA sequence: TGTGCCTGGAGGAGGGGACAGTCAACAGATACGCAGTATTTT. It codes for CAWRRGQSTDTQYF.

The chain employs TRBV2 and TRBJ2-5; D unclear. Germline-derived CDR1 and CDR2 are SNHLY and FYNNEI. With 4 bases removed from V and 5 bases from J, the gap between germline ends came to 11 bases. There are 13 residues in the CDR3. The CDR3 protein is CASSGNSPETQYF. The CDR3 coding sequence is TGTGCCAGCAGTGGTAATAGCCCGGAGACCCAGTACTTC.

J is TRBJ2-1 and V is TRBV30; the match to TRBD2 covers 12 bases. The CDR3 is 15 amino acids. V lost 0 bases and J lost 7; bases outside the gene matches: 4. Germline V gene lookup returns CDR1 GTSNPN and CDR2 SVGIG (reference sequence). The CDR3 is CAWSVTSGRWNEQFF. The CDR3, as DNA: TGTGCCTGGAGTGTAACTAGCGGGAGGTGGAATGAGCAGTTCTTC. The whole variable domain, filled in from reference TRBV30 and TRBJ2-1, reads SQTIHQWPATLVQPVGSPLSLECTVEGTSNPNLYWYRQAAGRGLQLLFYSVGIGQISSEVPQNLSASRPQDRQFILSSKKLLLSDSGFYLCAWSVTSGRWNEQFFGPGTRLTVL.

This chain connects TRBV12-5 to TRBJ1-1; 8 nucleotides match TRBD1. The CDR3 covers 15 residues. Germline V gene sequence: CDR1 LGHNT, CDR2 FRNRAP. Trimming cost V 1 base and J 2 bases; bases outside gene matches: 3. The CDR3 DNA follows: TGTGCTAGTGGTTTGGGCACAGGGGGAAACACTGAAGCTTTCTTT. The encoded protein is CASGLGTGGNTEAFF.

CDR3 nucleotides: TGTGCCAGCAGCTTATACAGGGCCCTAAGCACAGATACGCAGTATTTT. Its protein is CASSLYRALSTDTQYF. The V gene is TRBV7-3, the J gene TRBJ2-3, with TRBD1 as a possible D gene (6 bases). The CDR3 loop spans 16 amino acids. The ends were cut back, 2 bases at V and 0 bases at J, with 12 bases in the middle. The germline V gene has CDR1 SGHTA and CDR2 FQGTGA. Combining the CDR3 with reference TRBV7-3 and TRBJ2-3 gives the whole variable domain GAGVSQTPSNKVTEKGKYVELRCDPISGHTALYWYRQSLGQGPEFLIYFQGTGAADDSGLPNDRFFAVRPEGSVSTLKIQRTERGDSAVYLCASSLYRALSTDTQYFGPGTRLTVL.

The count of this clone is one. The chain links TRBV6-5 to TRBJ2-7; no clear D. Trimming removed 2 bases from V and 0 bases from J, with 5 bases in between. The length of the CDR3 is 13 residues. Germline V gene sequence: CDR1 MNHEY, CDR2 SVGAGI. The CDR3, as DNA: TGTGCCAGCAGTTACGAGTTCTCCTACGAGCAGTACTTC. Translation gives CASSYEFSYEQYF.

The rearrangement joins TRBV19 to TRBJ2-4, with 7 bases identical to TRBD1. Trimming took 2 bases from V and 2 from J; bases not matched to a gene: 6. Germline CDR1 and CDR2: LNHDA and SQIVND (reference sequence). The CDR3 runs 16 residues. This chain's CDR3 is CASSIKGGESKNIQYF. The DNA of the CDR3 is TGTGCCAGTAGTATAAAAGGGGGCGAGTCCAAAAACATTCAGTACTTC. Based on the CDR3 plus reference TRBV19 and TRBJ2-4, the full variable domain is DGGITQSPKYLFRKEGQNVTLSCEQNLNHDAMYWYRQDPGQGLRLIYYSQIVNDFQKGDIAEGYSVSREKKESFPLTVTSAQKNPTAFYLCASSIKGGESKNIQYFGAGTRLSVL.

The rearrangement uses TRBV4-2 and TRBJ1-2; the D gene is possibly TRBD1 (6 bases). Germline lookup yields CDR1 LGHNA and CDR2 YNFKEQ. The CDR3 is made up of 17 amino acids. Trimming removed 0 bases at V and 4 bases at J, with 18 bases between. The CDR3 nucleotides read TGTGCCAGCAGCCAAGATAGGACAGCCCGCGACTTCTATGGCTACACCTTC. It encodes CASSQDRTARDFYGYTF.

This chain uses TRBV7-3 with TRBJ2-1; TRBD1 agrees at 7 bases. J lost 3 bases, V lost 6 bases, and 2 bases had no gene match. Germline-derived CDR1 and CDR2 are SGHTA and FQGTGA. This CDR3 comprises 13 residues. CDR3 in DNA: TGTGCCAGCAGTCGGGACAGCTACAATGAGCAGTTCTTC. It is translated as CASSRDSYNEQFF. Variable domain in full (rest from reference TRBV7-3 and TRBJ2-1): GAGVSQTPSNKVTEKGKYVELRCDPISGHTALYWYRQSLGQGPEFLIYFQGTGAADDSGLPNDRFFAVRPEGSVSTLKIQRTERGDSAVYLCASSRDSYNEQFFGPGTRLTVL.

The chain recombines TRBV25-1 with TRBJ2-2; D not resolved. Germline CDR1 MGHDK, CDR2 SYGVNS. This CDR3 contains 14 residues. V lost 3 bases, J lost 7 bases, and 12 bases lay in between. The CDR3 is CASSDTAGGGELFF. Written as DNA, the CDR3 is TGTGCCAGCAGTGACACAGCCGGTGGCGGGGAGCTGTTTTTT.

This clone was seen once. J is TRBJ1-1 and V is TRBV7-9, with D perhaps matching TRBD1 (5 bases). The germline gives CDR1 SEHNR, CDR2 FQNEAQ (reference sequence). This CDR3 has 13 amino acids. V lost 4 bases, J lost 3 bases, and 9 bases lay in between. Written as DNA, the CDR3 is TGTGCCAGCAGCTCCATCAGGGACACTGAAGCTTTCTTT. Translation: CASSSIRDTEAFF.

V and J are TRBV5-5 and TRBJ1-5, with 8 bases matching TRBD1. V shed 1 base and J 4 bases; nucleotides not matched to a gene: 4. The CDR3 is 15 residues long. Germline V CDR1 and CDR2: SGHKS, YYEKEE (reference sequence). The CDR3 spells CASSLQGARNQPQHF. In DNA form, the CDR3 reads TGTGCCAGCAGCTTGCAGGGGGCCCGGAATCAGCCCCAGCATTTT.